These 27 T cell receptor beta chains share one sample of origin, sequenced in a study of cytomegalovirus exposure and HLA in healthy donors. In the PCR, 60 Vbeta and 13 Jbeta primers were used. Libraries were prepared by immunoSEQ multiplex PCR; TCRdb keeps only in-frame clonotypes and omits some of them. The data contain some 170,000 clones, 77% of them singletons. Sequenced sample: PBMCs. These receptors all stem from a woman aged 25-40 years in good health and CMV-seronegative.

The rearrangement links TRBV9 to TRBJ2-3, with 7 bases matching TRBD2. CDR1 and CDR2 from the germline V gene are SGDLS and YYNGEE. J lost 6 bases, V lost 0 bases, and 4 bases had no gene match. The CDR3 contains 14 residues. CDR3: CASSVGEGRDTQYF. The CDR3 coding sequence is TGTGCCAGCAGCGTAGGGGAGGGGCGGGATACGCAGTATTTT.

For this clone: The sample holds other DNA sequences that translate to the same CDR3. CDR3 sequence (DNA): TGTGCCTGGAGTCCAGGGACTAGCGGGAGGGATACGTACTTC. Residues: CAWSPGTSGRDTYF. The chain employs TRBV30 and TRBJ2-7; 16 nucleotides align to TRBD2. The junction had 7 bases not matched to a gene; V was cut back by 2 bases and J by 12 bases. The CDR3 consists of 14 residues. Looked up from germline, CDR1 is GTSNPN and CDR2 is SVGIG (reference sequence).

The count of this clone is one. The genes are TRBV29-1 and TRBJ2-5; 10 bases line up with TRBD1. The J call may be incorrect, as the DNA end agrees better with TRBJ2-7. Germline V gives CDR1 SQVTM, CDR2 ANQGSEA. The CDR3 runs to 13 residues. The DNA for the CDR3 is TGCAGCGTTGAGCGGGACAGGGGTTACGAGCAGTACTTC. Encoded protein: CSVERDRGYEQYF.

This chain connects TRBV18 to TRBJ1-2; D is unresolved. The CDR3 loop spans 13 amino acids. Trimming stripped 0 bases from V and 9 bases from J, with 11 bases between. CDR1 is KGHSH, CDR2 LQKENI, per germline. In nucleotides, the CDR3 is TGTGCCAGCTCACCACCGCCCAGAACAAGCTACACCTTC. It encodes CASSPPPRTSYTF.

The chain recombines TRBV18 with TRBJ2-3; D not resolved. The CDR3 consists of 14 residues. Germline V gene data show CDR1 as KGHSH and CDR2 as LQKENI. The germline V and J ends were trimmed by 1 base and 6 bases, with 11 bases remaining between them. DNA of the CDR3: TGTGCCAGCTCACCACTTGCGGTGAGGGATACGCAGTATTTT. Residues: CASSPLAVRDTQYF. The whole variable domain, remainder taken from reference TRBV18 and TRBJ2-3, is NAGVMQNPRHLVRRRGQEARLRCSPMKGHSHVYWYRQLPEEGLKFMVYLQKENIIDESGMPKERFSAEFPKEGPSILRIQQVVRGDSAAYFCASSPLAVRDTQYFGPGTRLTVL.

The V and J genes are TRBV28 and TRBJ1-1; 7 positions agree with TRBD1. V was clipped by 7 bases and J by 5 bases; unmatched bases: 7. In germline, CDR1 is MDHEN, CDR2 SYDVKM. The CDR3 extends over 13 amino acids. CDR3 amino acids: CASKLQGKTEAFF. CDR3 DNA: TGTGCCAGCAAGTTACAGGGGAAGACTGAAGCTTTCTTT. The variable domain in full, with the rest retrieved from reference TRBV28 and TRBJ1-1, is DVKVTQSSRYLVKRTGEKVFLECVQDMDHENMFWYRQDPGLGLRLIYFSYDVKMKEKGDIPEGYSVSREKKERFSLILESASTNQTSMYLCASKLQGKTEAFFGQGTRLTVV.

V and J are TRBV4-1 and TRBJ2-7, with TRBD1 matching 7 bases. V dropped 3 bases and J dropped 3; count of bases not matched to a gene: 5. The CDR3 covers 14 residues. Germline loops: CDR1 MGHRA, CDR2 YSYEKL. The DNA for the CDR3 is TGCGCCAGCAGCCAGTCGACAGGGAGCTACGAGCAGTACTTC. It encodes CASSQSTGSYEQYF.

CDR3 sequence: CASSGGQGEAFF. CDR3 coding DNA: TGTGCCAGCAGCGGGGGACAGGGGGAGGCTTTCTTT. The chain combines TRBV9 with TRBJ1-1, with 11 bases aligning to TRBD1. Germline V CDR1 and CDR2: SGDLS, YYNGEE. Trimming removed 3 bases from V and 11 bases from J; junction bases left unmatched: 3. The CDR3 is 12 amino acids.

The CDR3: CASSEGQGTYGYTF. CDR3 nucleotide sequence: TGTGCCAGCAGTGAGGGACAGGGGACCTATGGCTACACCTTC. The gene calls are TRBV6-6 and TRBJ1-2; 10 bases align to TRBD1. This CDR3 has 14 amino acids. Germline CDR1 MNHNY, CDR2 SVGAGI (reference sequence). The V and J ends lost 5 bases and 4 bases, in that order; junction bases with no gene match: 4.

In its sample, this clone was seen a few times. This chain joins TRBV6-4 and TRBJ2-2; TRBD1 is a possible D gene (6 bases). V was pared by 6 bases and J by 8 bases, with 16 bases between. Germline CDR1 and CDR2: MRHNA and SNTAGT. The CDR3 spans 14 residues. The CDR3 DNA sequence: TGTGCCAGCAGATCTTCAAGGGGGACGGGGGAGCTGTTTTTT. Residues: CASRSSRGTGELFF.

CDR3 in DNA: TGTGCCAGTAGTATAACAGCGGGACCCAACTACGAGCAGTACTTC. It specifies CASSITAGPNYEQYF. V and J are TRBV19 and TRBJ2-5; 7 positions agree with TRBD2. The J call may be faulty, since TRBJ2-7 better matches the DNA end. This CDR3 comprises 15 residues. Germline CDR1 LNHDA, CDR2 SQIVND (reference sequence).

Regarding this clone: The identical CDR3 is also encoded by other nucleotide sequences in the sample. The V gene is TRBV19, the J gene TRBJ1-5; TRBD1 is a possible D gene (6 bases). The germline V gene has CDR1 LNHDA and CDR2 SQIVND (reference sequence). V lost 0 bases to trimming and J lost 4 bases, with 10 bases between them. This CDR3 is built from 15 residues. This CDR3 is CASSIDRGSNQPQHF. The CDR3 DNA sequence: TGTGCCAGTAGTATAGACAGGGGATCAAATCAGCCCCAGCATTTT.

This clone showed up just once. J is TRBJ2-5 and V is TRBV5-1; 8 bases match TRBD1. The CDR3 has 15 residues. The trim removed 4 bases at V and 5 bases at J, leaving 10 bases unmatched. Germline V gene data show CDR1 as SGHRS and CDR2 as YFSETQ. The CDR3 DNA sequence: TGCGCCAGCAGCACTACCGGGACAGGAGGGGAGACCCAGTACTTC. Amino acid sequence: CASSTTGTGGETQYF.

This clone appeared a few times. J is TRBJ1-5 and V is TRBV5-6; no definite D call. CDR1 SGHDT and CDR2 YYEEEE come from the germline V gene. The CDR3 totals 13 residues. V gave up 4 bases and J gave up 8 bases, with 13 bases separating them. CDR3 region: CASSPGGVEPQHF. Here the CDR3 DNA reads TGTGCCAGCAGCCCGGGCGGGGTCGAGCCCCAGCATTTT.

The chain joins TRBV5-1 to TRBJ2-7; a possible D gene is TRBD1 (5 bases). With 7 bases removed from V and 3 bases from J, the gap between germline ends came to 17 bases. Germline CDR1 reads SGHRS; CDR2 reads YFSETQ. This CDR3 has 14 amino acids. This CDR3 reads CASALAGYGYEQYF. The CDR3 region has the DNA TGCGCCAGCGCTCTGGCAGGGTACGGCTACGAGCAGTACTTC.

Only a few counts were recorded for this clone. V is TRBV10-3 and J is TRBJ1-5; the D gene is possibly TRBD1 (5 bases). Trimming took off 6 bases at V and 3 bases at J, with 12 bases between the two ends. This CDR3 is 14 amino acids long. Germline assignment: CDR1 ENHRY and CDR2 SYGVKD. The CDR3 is CAISETQDNQPQHF. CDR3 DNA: TGTGCCATCAGCGAGACACAGGACAATCAGCCCCAGCATTTT.

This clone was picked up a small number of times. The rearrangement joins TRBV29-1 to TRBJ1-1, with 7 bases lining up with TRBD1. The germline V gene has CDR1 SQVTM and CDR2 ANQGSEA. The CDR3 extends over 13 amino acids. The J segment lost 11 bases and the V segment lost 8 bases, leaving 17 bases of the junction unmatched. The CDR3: CSSKSRGDVRAFF. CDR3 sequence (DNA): TGCAGCTCGAAGTCCAGGGGGGACGTGCGGGCTTTCTTT.

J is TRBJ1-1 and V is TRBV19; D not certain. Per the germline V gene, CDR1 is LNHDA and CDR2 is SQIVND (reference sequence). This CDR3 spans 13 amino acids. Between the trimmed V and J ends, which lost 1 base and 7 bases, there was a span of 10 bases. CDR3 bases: TGTGCCAGTAGTATAGTGGAGGGCCGTGAAGCTTTCTTT. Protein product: CASSIVEGREAFF.

As DNA, the CDR3 is TGTGCCAGCAGCTTACGCAGGGGTGGAGTGGCTGAAGCTTTCTTT. This codes for CASSLRRGGVAEAFF. V and J are TRBV5-4 and TRBJ1-1; perhaps TRBD1 as D (6 bases). V lost 2 bases to trimming and J lost 6 bases, with 17 bases between them. From germline, CDR1 is SGHNT and CDR2 YYREEE (reference sequence). The CDR3 spans 15 residues.

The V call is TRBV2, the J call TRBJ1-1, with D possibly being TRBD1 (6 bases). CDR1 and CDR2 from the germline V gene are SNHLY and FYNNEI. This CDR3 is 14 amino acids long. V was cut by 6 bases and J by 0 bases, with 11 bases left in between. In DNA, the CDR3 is TGTGCCAGCAGAGGGGGGGGTTTGAACACTGAAGCTTTCTTT. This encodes CASRGGGLNTEAFF.

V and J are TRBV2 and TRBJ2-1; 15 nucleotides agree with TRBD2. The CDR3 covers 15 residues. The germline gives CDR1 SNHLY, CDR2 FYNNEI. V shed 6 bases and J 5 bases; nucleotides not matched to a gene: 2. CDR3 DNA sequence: TGTGCCAGCAGGAGGACTAGCGGGGGGGACAATGAGCAGTTCTTC. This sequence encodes CASRRTSGGDNEQFF.

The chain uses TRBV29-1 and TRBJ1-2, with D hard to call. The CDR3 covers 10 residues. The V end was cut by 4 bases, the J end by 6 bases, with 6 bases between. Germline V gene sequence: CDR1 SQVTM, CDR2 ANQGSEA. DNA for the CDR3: TGCAGCGTTGGGCACAATGGCTACACCTTC. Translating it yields CSVGHNGYTF.

CDR3 sequence (DNA): TGTGCCAGCAACGGGCCGGGACTCGAAGGGCAGTACTTC. Translation: CASNGPGLEGQYF. The chain links TRBV6-6 to TRBJ2-7; the D gene is possibly TRBD2 (6 bases). The CDR3 is 13 residues long. V dropped 7 bases and J dropped 9 bases, with 19 bases sitting between them. The germline V gene has CDR1 MNHNY and CDR2 SVGAGI (reference sequence).

The CDR3, as DNA: TGTGCCAGCAGCTCCAGGGACAGGGGAATTACTAACTATGGCTACACCTTC. Translating it yields CASSSRDRGITNYGYTF. The V and J genes are TRBV7-9 and TRBJ1-2; 10 nucleotides match TRBD1. Looked up from germline, CDR1 is SEHNR and CDR2 is FQNEAQ (reference sequence). This CDR3 region has 17 residues. V was clipped by 4 bases and J by 0 bases; unmatched bases: 8.

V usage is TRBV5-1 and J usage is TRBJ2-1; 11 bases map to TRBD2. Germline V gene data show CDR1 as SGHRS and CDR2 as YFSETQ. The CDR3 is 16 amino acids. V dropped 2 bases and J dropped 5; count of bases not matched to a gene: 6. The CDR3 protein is CASSLRTSGGHNEQFF. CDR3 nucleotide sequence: TGCGCCAGCAGCTTACGAACTAGCGGGGGACACAATGAGCAGTTCTTC. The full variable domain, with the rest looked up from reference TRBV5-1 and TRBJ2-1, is KAGVTQTPRYLIKTRGQQVTLSCSPISGHRSVSWYQQTPGQGLQFLFEYFSETQRNKGNFPGRFSGRQFSNSRSEMNVSTLELGDSALYLCASSLRTSGGHNEQFFGPGTRLTVL.

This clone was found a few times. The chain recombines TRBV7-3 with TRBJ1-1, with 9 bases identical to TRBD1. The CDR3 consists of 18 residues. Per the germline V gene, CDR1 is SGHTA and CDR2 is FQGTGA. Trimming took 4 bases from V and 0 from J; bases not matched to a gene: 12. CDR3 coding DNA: TGTGCCAGCAGCTCCACAGGGGGCGCCTGGTCGATGAACACTGAAGCTTTCTTT. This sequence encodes CASSSTGGAWSMNTEAFF.

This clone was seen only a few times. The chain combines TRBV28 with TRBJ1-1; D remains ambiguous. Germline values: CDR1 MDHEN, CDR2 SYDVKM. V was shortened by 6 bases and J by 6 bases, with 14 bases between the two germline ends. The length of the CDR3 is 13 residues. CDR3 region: CASREGVIAEAFF. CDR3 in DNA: TGTGCCAGCAGGGAAGGAGTTATTGCTGAAGCTTTCTTT.